These 9 T cell receptor beta chains were all obtained from the same sample, sequenced in a study of blood T cell repertoires in COVID-19. The repertoire was sequenced with immunoSEQ multiplex PCR; TCRdb's copy has only in-frame clones and lacks some. Counted here are under 300,000 clones, roughly 89% occurring once; the ten biggest clones make up 1.9%. Sequencing was carried out using PBMCs or T cells enriched from blood (not recorded which). The receptor source for this set is an older woman who had recovered from COVID-19.

V is TRBV21-1 and J is TRBJ1-1; the table's D call TRBD1 went unverified against the DNA. TRBV21-1 is listed as a pseudogene. The CDR3 consists of 11 residues. Here the CDR3 DNA reads TGTGCCAGCAGTCAGGACACTGAAGCTTTCTTT. Translating gives CASSQDTEAFF.

V is TRBV5-5 and J is TRBJ1-4; TRBD1 is a possible D gene (5 bases). This CDR3 region has 16 residues. V was clipped by 3 bases and J by 4 bases, with 16 bases between them. Germline V gives CDR1 SGHKS, CDR2 YYEKEE (reference sequence). CDR3 DNA sequence: TGTGCCAGCAGCTCCCGGAAAGAGGGACTTAATGAAAAACTGTTTTTT. This translates into CASSSRKEGLNEKLFF.

V usage is TRBV6-6 and J usage is TRBJ2-7, with 10 bases identical to TRBD1. Trimming cost V 7 bases and J 7 bases; bases outside gene matches: 13. Germline assignment: CDR1 MNHNY and CDR2 SVGAGI (reference sequence). This CDR3 region has 15 residues. The CDR3 bases are TGTGCCAGCACTCCACGGGACAGGGGTATGGGGGAGCAGTACTTC. Its protein product is CASTPRDRGMGEQYF.

The J gene is TRBJ1-4, the V gene TRBV2, with D possibly TRBD1 on 5 matching bases. The V end was cut by 8 bases, the J end by 7 bases, with 14 bases between. The CDR3 is made up of 13 amino acids. CDR1 is SNHLY and CDR2 is FYNNEI in the germline V gene. The CDR3 DNA reads as TGTGCCAGCCCCAAGCAGGGATTTGAAAAACTGTTTTTT. Translated: CASPKQGFEKLFF.

The rearrangement uses TRBV6-5 and TRBJ2-5, with a tentative D call TRBD1 (7 bases). The germline V gene has CDR1 MNHEY and CDR2 SVGAGI. The CDR3 is 16 residues long. The V and J ends lost 0 bases and 3 bases respectively, with 14 bases between them. CDR3 protein: CASSYSPGGGEETQYF. CDR3 sequence (DNA): TGTGCCAGCAGTTACTCCCCCGGAGGGGGCGAAGAGACCCAGTACTTC.

The rearrangement uses TRBV7-3 and TRBJ2-3; TRBD2 matches at 9 bases. After removal of 4 bases from V and 9 bases from J, the junction contained 11 bases not matched to a gene. The CDR3 covers 15 residues. The V gene's germline CDR1 is SGHTA and CDR2 FQGTGA. CDR3 protein: CASSSPIAGEETQYF. The CDR3 DNA reads TGTGCCAGCAGCTCCCCAATAGCGGGAGAGGAAACGCAGTATTTT. Full variable domain (remainder filled in from reference TRBV7-3 and TRBJ2-3): GAGVSQTPSNKVTEKGKYVELRCDPISGHTALYWYRQSLGQGPEFLIYFQGTGAADDSGLPNDRFFAVRPEGSVSTLKIQRTERGDSAVYLCASSSPIAGEETQYFGPGTRLTVL.

This clone was seen once. This chain connects TRBV28 to TRBJ1-1, with D unclear. V lost 11 bases and J lost 5, with 18 bases in between. The CDR3 sequence is 13 residues long. Per the germline V gene, CDR1 is MDHEN and CDR2 is SYDVKM. CDR3 region: CAGSGAIRTEAFF. The CDR3 DNA reads TGTGCCGGTAGTGGAGCGATTCGTACTGAAGCTTTCTTT.

The chain uses TRBV5-1 and TRBJ2-5; no firm D call. V lost 0 bases to trimming and J lost 5 bases, with 8 bases between them. From germline, CDR1 is SGHRS and CDR2 YFSETQ. The CDR3 contains 13 residues. The CDR3 DNA reads TGCGCCAGCAGCTTGGACCCCGGGGAGACCCAGTACTTC. Translation: CASSLDPGETQYF.

The rearrangement joins TRBV27 to TRBJ2-7; 7 nucleotides line up with TRBD2. Looked up from germline, CDR1 is MNHEY and CDR2 is SMNVEV (reference sequence). CDR3 length: 15 residues. Germline trimming cut 6 bases from V and 0 bases from J; bases unmatched to any gene: 8. In DNA form, the CDR3 reads TGTGCCAGCAGCATCATAGCGGGCTTCTCCTACGAGCAGTACTTC. This encodes CASSIIAGFSYEQYF.